Below are 14 T cell receptor beta chains sequenced from a single sample in a study of lymphopenia after photon versus proton radiotherapy. Sequenced by immunoSEQ multiplex PCR; TCRdb stores in-frame clones only, minus some. The sample gives around 70,000 clones, approximately 91% of which show up once; roughly 3% is in the top ten. The sequences come from peripheral blood, collected from a patient treated with photon-based radiotherapy. Receptors originate from a woman in her 70s with pancreatic cancer.

This clone was seen more than once but under ten times. The rearrangement joins TRBV27 to TRBJ1-2; D is undetermined. The CDR3 extends over 12 amino acids. V lost 6 bases and J 8 bases, leaving 13 bases between the germline ends. Germline loops: CDR1 MNHEY, CDR2 SMNVEV (reference sequence). The CDR3 sequence: CASRAPTGGYTF. The CDR3 coding sequence is TGTGCCAGCAGGGCCCCGACGGGCGGCTACACCTTC.

This chain connects TRBV18 to TRBJ1-4; D might be TRBD1 (5 bases). Per germline, CDR1 KGHSH and CDR2 LQKENI. The CDR3 has 16 residues. Trimming pared 1 base from V and 3 bases from J, leaving 12 bases between. The CDR3 region is CASSPRGDVANEKLFF. DNA for the CDR3: TGTGCCAGCTCACCACGGGGGGACGTGGCTAATGAAAAACTGTTTTTT.

The chain links TRBV27 to TRBJ2-1; 10 positions match TRBD2. CDR1 is MNHEY, CDR2 SMNVEV, per germline (reference sequence). There are 17 residues in the CDR3. The J segment lost 6 bases and the V segment lost 0 bases, leaving 8 bases of the junction unmatched. The CDR3 DNA reads TGTGCCAGCAGTTTATCCCCCTCTAGCGGGAGCGCCAATGAGCAGTTCTTC. Encoded protein: CASSLSPSSGSANEQFF.

This chain links TRBV11-2 with TRBJ2-4, with 7 bases matching TRBD2. The CDR3 spans 16 residues. Trimming took 5 bases from V and 0 from J; bases not matched to a gene: 7. Germline V gives CDR1 SGHAT, CDR2 FQNNGV. The CDR3 spells CASSPLGGIAKNIQYF. CDR3 coding DNA: TGTGCCAGCAGCCCGCTCGGGGGGATAGCCAAAAACATTCAGTACTTC. The variable domain in full, completed from reference TRBV11-2 and TRBJ2-4, reads EAGVAQSPRYKIIEKRQSVAFWCNPISGHATLYWYQQILGQGPKLLIQFQNNGVVDDSQLPKDRFSAERLKGVDSTLKIQPAKLEDSAVYLCASSPLGGIAKNIQYFGAGTRLSVL.

The rearrangement links TRBV6-4 to TRBJ2-5; TRBD2 is a possible D gene (6 bases). V lost 3 bases to trimming and J lost 3 bases, with 17 bases between them. Germline-derived CDR1 and CDR2 are MRHNA and SNTAGT. This CDR3 is 16 amino acids long. Written as DNA, the CDR3 is TGTGCCAGCAGTGAAACTCTCCCGGGAGAAGAAGAGACCCAGTACTTC. Protein: CASSETLPGEEETQYF.

V is TRBV28 and J is TRBJ2-7, with TRBD1 as a possible D gene (6 bases). CDR1 MDHEN and CDR2 SYDVKM come from the germline V gene. The CDR3 has 13 amino acids. The V end was cut by 3 bases, the J end by 7 bases, with 13 bases between. The CDR3 nucleotides read TGTGCCAGCAGTTTGCTTGACAGGCCGGAGCAGTACTTC. Its translation is CASSLLDRPEQYF.

The V call is TRBV12-5, the J call TRBJ2-7, with D unclear. Germline CDR1 LGHNT, CDR2 FRNRAP. V gave up 7 bases and J gave up 5 bases, with 9 bases separating them. This CDR3 is built from 11 residues. The CDR3 sequence: CASAGLNEQYF. The CDR3 coding sequence is TGTGCTAGTGCCGGGTTGAACGAGCAGTACTTC.

V is TRBV12-5 and J is TRBJ2-7; the match to TRBD2 covers 11 bases. Unmatched junction bases numbered 5, after V lost 7 bases and J lost 3 bases. The CDR3 has 14 residues. The germline CDR1 and CDR2 sequences are LGHNT and FRNRAP. The CDR3 sequence: CASAHGLAGYEQYF. Written as DNA, the CDR3 is TGTGCTAGTGCTCATGGACTAGCGGGCTACGAGCAGTACTTC.

The V and J genes are TRBV2 and TRBJ1-2; TRBD1 might be the D (6 bases). This CDR3 has 16 residues. Germline V gives CDR1 SNHLY, CDR2 FYNNEI. Deletions cut 6 bases from V and 3 bases from J, with 20 bases between. CDR3 loop: CASRRGGLGEYYGYTF. CDR3 nucleotide sequence: TGTGCCAGCAGAAGGGGGGGACTAGGCGAGTACTATGGCTACACCTTC.

The chain joins TRBV6-5 to TRBJ1-5; D may be TRBD1 (6 bases). V lost 4 bases and J 1 base, leaving 11 bases between the germline ends. The CDR3 totals 15 residues. CDR1 is MNHEY, CDR2 SVGAGI, per germline. CDR3 residues: CASSWGTSSNQPQHF. For the CDR3, the DNA is TGTGCCAGCAGTTGGGGGACATCCAGCAATCAGCCCCAGCATTTT.

The V gene is TRBV28, the J gene TRBJ2-1; 8 bases align to TRBD1. Germline assignment: CDR1 MDHEN and CDR2 SYDVKM. The CDR3 contains 15 residues. The trim removed 5 bases at V and 7 bases at J, leaving 10 bases unmatched. The CDR3 DNA is TGTGCCAGCAGTCCCACCCAGGGACAGGTAAATGAGCAGTTCTTC. The encoded protein is CASSPTQGQVNEQFF.

This chain links TRBV6-5 with TRBJ1-1; D possibly corresponds to TRBD1 (5 bases). The germline V gene encodes CDR1 MNHEY and CDR2 SVGAGI. The CDR3 contains 13 residues. The V end lost 6 bases, the J end lost 1 base, and 9 bases lay between the germline ends. The chain's CDR3 is CASRNRGNTEAFF. As DNA, the CDR3 is TGTGCCAGCAGGAATAGGGGGAACACTGAAGCTTTCTTT.

The V gene is TRBV4-2, the J gene TRBJ2-5; TRBD2 is a possible D gene (5 bases). CDR3 length: 15 residues. V lost 1 base and J lost 0, with 9 bases in between. CDR1 is LGHNA, CDR2 YNFKEQ, per germline. CDR3 bases: TGTGCCAGCAGCCAAGGTAGAGGGAACCAAGAGACCCAGTACTTC. This gives the protein CASSQGRGNQETQYF.

The chain combines TRBV4-3 with TRBJ2-1; no clear D. This CDR3 has 13 amino acids. V lost 0 bases and J lost 6, with 6 bases in between. Germline CDR1 is LGHNA and CDR2 is YSLEER. The CDR3 DNA sequence: TGCGCCAGCAGCCAAGATGGAACCAATGAGCAGTTCTTC. Encoded protein: CASSQDGTNEQFF.